Below are 22 T cell receptor beta chains sequenced from a single sample in a study of shared clonotypes between healthy human individuals. Profiling relied on immunoSEQ multiplex PCR, and the TCRdb table lists in-frame clones only, not all of them. The table includes roughly 1,600,000 clones, around 98.5% detected once. Material: naive CD4+ T cells sorted from blood. Subset of the sample: CD45RA+ positively selected. Receptors originate from a man aged 25 to 40 in good health.

The chain is built from TRBV2 and TRBJ1-1; D not resolved. Looked up from germline, CDR1 is SNHLY and CDR2 is FYNNEI. V lost 0 bases and J lost 4, with 9 bases in between. This CDR3 region has 14 residues. This CDR3 reads CASSEALGGTEAFF. The CDR3 bases are TGTGCCAGCAGTGAAGCGTTGGGTGGCACTGAAGCTTTCTTT.

This chain links TRBV5-1 with TRBJ2-3; 7 bases map to TRBD2. V shed 0 bases, J shed 0 bases, and the junction held 4 bases outside the gene matches. The CDR3 is 16 amino acids. Germline V gene lookup returns CDR1 SGHRS and CDR2 YFSETQ. In nucleotides, the CDR3 is TGCGCCAGCAGCTTGGGAGGTAGCGGGAGCACAGATACGCAGTATTTT. Its translation is CASSLGGSGSTDTQYF.

The J gene is TRBJ1-1, the V gene TRBV19; 8 nucleotides align to TRBD1. The V gene's germline CDR1 is LNHDA and CDR2 SQIVND (reference sequence). CDR3 size: 16 residues. Trimming took 2 bases from V and 1 from J; bases not matched to a gene: 6. CDR3 residues: CASSIRPGQGNTEAFF. CDR3 in DNA: TGTGCCAGTAGTATACGGCCAGGACAGGGGAACACTGAAGCTTTCTTT.

J is TRBJ1-1 and V is TRBV28; D is ambiguous. From germline, CDR1 is MDHEN and CDR2 SYDVKM. V shed 5 bases and J shed 10 bases, with 14 bases lying between them. This CDR3 has 12 residues. CDR3 amino acids: CASSKPAEAAFF. The CDR3 region has the DNA TGTGCCAGCAGTAAGCCCGCGGAGGCAGCTTTCTTT.

The chain uses TRBV28 and TRBJ2-7; 9 bases fit TRBD2. J gave up 0 bases and V 8 bases, and 5 bases lay outside the gene matches. CDR1 MDHEN and CDR2 SYDVKM come from the germline V gene. This CDR3 has 14 amino acids. The DNA for the CDR3 is TGTGCCAGCGGGGCGGGAGGGCCCTCCTACGAGCAGTACTTC. Translated, it gives CASGAGGPSYEQYF.

The chain combines TRBV28 with TRBJ1-1; TRBD1 agrees at 9 bases. The CDR3 has 15 residues. With 3 bases clipped from V and 5 bases from J, the junction kept 7 bases outside the gene matches. From germline, CDR1 is MDHEN and CDR2 SYDVKM. CDR3 nucleotide sequence: TGTGCCAGCAGTTTGTTACAGGGGGCAGGAACTGAAGCTTTCTTT. Translated: CASSLLQGAGTEAFF.

The genes are TRBV7-9 and TRBJ2-5, with D possibly TRBD1 on 5 matching bases. Germline assignment: CDR1 SEHNR and CDR2 FQNEAQ (reference sequence). V lost 0 bases, J lost 4 bases, and 12 bases lay in between. This CDR3 is built from 15 residues. CDR3 residues: CASSLAGVGSETQYF. CDR3 sequence (DNA): TGTGCCAGCAGCTTAGCAGGGGTGGGGTCAGAGACCCAGTACTTC. Drawing the rest from reference TRBV7-9 and TRBJ2-5, the complete variable domain is DTGVSQNPRHKITKRGQNVTFRCDPISEHNRLYWYRQTLGQGPEFLTYFQNEAQLEKSRLLSDRFSAERPKGSFSTLEIQRTEQGDSAMYLCASSLAGVGSETQYFGPGTRLLVL.

The chain uses TRBV6-1 and TRBJ1-2; D uncertain. Per germline, CDR1 MNHNS and CDR2 SASEGT. CDR3 size: 13 residues. V lost 4 bases to trimming and J lost 0 bases, with 6 bases between them. CDR3 DNA: TGTGCCAGCAGTGTACATTCTAACTATGGCTACACCTTC. It specifies CASSVHSNYGYTF.

The chain carries TRBV27 and TRBJ2-7; TRBD1 matches at 7 bases. V lost 5 bases to trimming and J lost 6 bases; unmatched junction nucleotides: 10. The CDR3 is 14 amino acids. Per germline, CDR1 MNHEY and CDR2 SMNVEV (reference sequence). This CDR3 is CASSVGTALFEQYF. CDR3 bases: TGTGCCAGCAGTGTCGGGACAGCCCTTTTCGAGCAGTACTTC.

This sequence joins TRBV7-2 and TRBJ2-5; D might be TRBD2 (8 bases). The CDR3 consists of 18 residues. Trimming took off 5 bases at V and 6 bases at J, with 28 bases between the two ends. Germline CDR1 reads SGHTA; CDR2 reads FQGNSA. For the CDR3, the DNA is TGTGCCAGCAGCGTCCAAGGGGGCGGGAGGTGGAGGGGAAAGACCCAGTACTTC. Amino acid sequence: CASSVQGGGRWRGKTQYF.

This chain connects TRBV28 to TRBJ2-7, with D possibly being TRBD1 (6 bases). This CDR3 comprises 14 residues. V shed 2 bases and J shed 2 bases, with 10 bases lying between them. The germline CDR1 and CDR2 sequences are MDHEN and SYDVKM. CDR3 residues: CASSLRGYTYEQYF. CDR3 sequence (DNA): TGTGCCAGCAGTTTAAGGGGGTATACCTACGAGCAGTACTTC.

The V gene is TRBV2, the J gene TRBJ2-3; TRBD1 aligns across 8 bases. The CDR3 loop spans 14 amino acids. After removal of 6 bases from V and 5 bases from J, the junction contained 7 bases not matched to a gene. Germline-derived CDR1 and CDR2 are SNHLY and FYNNEI. CDR3 region: CASSGQGRGDTQYF. CDR3 bases: TGTGCCAGCAGCGGACAGGGCAGGGGAGATACGCAGTATTTT.

The V call is TRBV27, the J call TRBJ1-5; no definite D call. Germline CDR1 MNHEY, CDR2 SMNVEV (reference sequence). V dropped 5 bases and J dropped 0 bases, with 14 bases sitting between them. The CDR3 is 16 residues long. The CDR3 loop reads CASSPRLAGSNQPQHF. CDR3 nucleotides: TGTGCCAGCAGTCCACGGTTGGCGGGTAGCAATCAGCCCCAGCATTTT.

About this clone: The junction departs from germline at one end; a sequencing error may be responsible. The CDR3 DNA follows: TGTGCTAGCAGCTTGACTCCGAACACCGGGGAGCTGTTTTTT. Its protein is CASSLTPNTGELFF. The V and J genes are TRBV7-7 and TRBJ2-2; D ambiguous. CDR1 is SSHAT, CDR2 FNYEAQ, per germline (reference sequence). The length of the CDR3 is 14 residues. The full variable domain, in which reference TRBV7-7 and TRBJ2-2 provide the parts outside the CDR3, is GAGVSQSPRYKVTKRGQDVTLRCDPISSHATLYWYQQALGQGPEFLTYFNYEAQPDKSGLPSDRFSAERPEGSISTLTIQRTEQRDSAMYRCASSLTPNTGELFFGEGSRLTVL.

The rearrangement joins TRBV19 to TRBJ1-5; D unclear. V was clipped by 8 bases and J by 4 bases, with 9 bases between them. The CDR3 extends over 12 amino acids. The germline gives CDR1 LNHDA, CDR2 SQIVND (reference sequence). The CDR3 DNA is TGTGCCAGTGGCAGGAGGAATCAGCCCCAGCATTTT. Translated: CASGRRNQPQHF.

This clone was observed a single time. The genes are TRBV7-9 and TRBJ2-7, with D unresolved. The germline V gene encodes CDR1 SEHNR and CDR2 FQNEAQ (reference sequence). The CDR3 has 13 residues. Trimming shortened V by 4 bases and J by 13 bases, and 20 bases separated the two germline ends. The CDR3: CASSSPPYLSSYF. CDR3 DNA: TGTGCCAGCAGCTCCCCACCCTACTTGAGCAGTTACTTC.

The chain has TRBV19 and TRBJ1-2; D ambiguous. Trimming cost V 4 bases and J 8 bases, with 17 bases left between them. Germline V lookup: CDR1 LNHDA, CDR2 SQIVND (reference sequence). The CDR3 totals 14 residues. The CDR3 bases are TGTGCCAGTAGTACCCTAGGGCAGCCTCGGGGCTACACCTTC. It codes for CASSTLGQPRGYTF.

The gene calls are TRBV4-1 and TRBJ1-4, with a tentative D call TRBD1 (5 bases). CDR1 MGHRA and CDR2 YSYEKL come from the germline V gene. V dropped 1 base and J dropped 2 bases, with 11 bases sitting between them. This CDR3 contains 16 residues. Here the CDR3 reads CASSQVRGRTNEKLFF. In DNA form, the CDR3 reads TGCGCCAGCAGCCAAGTTAGGGGAAGGACTAATGAAAAACTGTTTTTT.

V usage is TRBV5-6 and J usage is TRBJ1-2; D remains ambiguous. Germline loops: CDR1 SGHDT, CDR2 YYEEEE. The CDR3 has 13 residues. V shed 0 bases and J shed 8 bases, with 11 bases lying between them. For the CDR3, the DNA is TGTGCCAGCAGCTTGGGGGCCGAAGCGGGCTACACCTTC. Amino acid sequence: CASSLGAEAGYTF.

The chain links TRBV11-2 to TRBJ2-2, with 14 bases fitting TRBD2. Germline CDR1 SGHAT, CDR2 FQNNGV. The CDR3 totals 19 residues. Trimming cost V 8 bases and J 1 base; bases outside gene matches: 12. The CDR3 nucleotides are TGTGCCAGCGACTTGCTGGGACTAGCGGGAGCCCTGAACACCGGGGAGCTGTTTTTT. Its translation: CASDLLGLAGALNTGELFF.

The V and J genes are TRBV27 and TRBJ1-5; D is uncertain. Per germline, CDR1 MNHEY and CDR2 SMNVEV (reference sequence). This CDR3 spans 14 amino acids. Trimming removed 6 bases at V and 0 bases at J, with 9 bases between. The CDR3 coding sequence is TGTGCCAGCAGGCCCCCAAATAGCAATCAGCCCCAGCATTTT. It yields the protein CASRPPNSNQPQHF.

The gene calls are TRBV14 and TRBJ2-5; D is unclear. V was shortened by 4 bases and J by 2 bases, with 8 bases between the two germline ends. This CDR3 is built from 13 residues. Germline lookup yields CDR1 SGHDN and CDR2 FVKESK. The CDR3 sequence: CASSRWVQETQYF. CDR3 bases: TGTGCCAGCAGCCGGTGGGTACAAGAGACCCAGTACTTC.